The clone carrying this TCR beta chain was found once. The sample originates from a study of blood T cell repertoires in COVID-19. Study in general: The cDNA or gDNA used as material had been derived from T cells, B-cell-depleted T cells, or PBMCs.

Measured with immunoSEQ multiplex PCR; TCRdb has only the in-frame clones, and not every one. The repertoire includes 150,000 to 200,000 clones, approximately 89% of them detected once, and 2% to 2.5% sits in the top ten. The CDR3 has 17 residues. V lost 4 bases, J lost 0 bases, and 6 bases stayed unmatched. Per germline, CDR1 MDHEN and CDR2 SYDVKM. The receptor was derived from a woman in her 40s with acute COVID-19. The genes are TRBV28 and TRBJ1-5, with 10 bases matching TRBD1. Sequencing input: PBMCs or T cells enriched from blood (not recorded which). The CDR3 bases are TGTGCCAGCAGTTCCGACAGGGGGCCCTATAGCAATCAGCCCCAGCATTTT. The encoded protein is CASSSDRGPYSNQPQHF.